The 22 T cell receptor beta chains below all came from one sample that was sequenced in a study of human T cells and chemical hapten exposure. The time point denotes: patch test 1, 2 weeks after DPC sensitization. Treatment: therapeutic diphenylcyclopropenone sensitization with weekly scalp DPC. Each CDR3 protein is one row after TCRdb ran MiXCR on the RACE reads. This sample yields tens of thousands of distinct CDR3 sequences, of which about 10% are seen a single time; less than 2.5% belongs to the top ten. This specimen consisted of whole blood, obtained in connection with sensitization to the hapten diphenylcyclopropenone (DPC). The receptors originated from a man aged 35 to 55 with alopecia areata. Some clones in this sample may be carry-over from other donors' samples.

A few counts support this clonotype. CDR3 amino acids: CSVEDDRDRASYEQYF. The CDR3 bases are TGCAGCGTTGAAGATGACCGGGACAGGGCGAGTTACGAGCAGTACTTC. The V and J genes are TRBV29-1 and TRBJ2-7; 9 bases map to TRBD1. CDR1 is SQVTM, CDR2 ANQGSEA, per germline. With V trimmed by 0 bases and J by 4 bases, 10 bases remained unmatched. This CDR3 contains 16 residues.

This clonotype has only a few counts. The chain couples TRBV6-2 or TRBV6-3 to TRBJ2-1; 8 bases line up with TRBD1. V shed 6 bases and J 6 bases; nucleotides not matched to a gene: 16. The germline CDR1 and CDR2 sequences are MNHEY and SVGEGT. The CDR3 runs to 17 residues. CDR3 nucleotides: TGTGCCAGCAGCCAAACCCCCAGGACAGGGACCCCCAATGAGCAGTTCTTC. It specifies CASSQTPRTGTPNEQFF.

The CDR3: CASSSPARGVAEAFF. The DNA of the CDR3 is TGTGCCAGCAGTTCCCCGGCTAGGGGGGTGGCTGAAGCTTTCTTT. The gene calls are TRBV6-5 and TRBJ1-1; D may be TRBD1 (6 bases). The CDR3 contains 15 residues. V dropped 4 bases and J dropped 6 bases, with 18 bases sitting between them. Germline V lookup: CDR1 MNHEY, CDR2 SVGAGI.

This clonotype showed up many times. The rearrangement uses TRBV20-1 and TRBJ1-2; a weak D match, TRBD1 (5 bases). Germline assignment: CDR1 DFQATT and CDR2 SNEGSKA (reference sequence). Trimming took off 2 bases at V and 4 bases at J, with 20 bases between the two ends. The CDR3 length is 16 residues. CDR3: CSARPTEKANTYGYTF. The CDR3, as DNA: TGCAGTGCTAGACCGACAGAAAAAGCGAATACCTATGGCTACACCTTC.

This clonotype occurred many times. The chain has TRBV11-2 and TRBJ2-1; D gene ambiguous. The CDR3 is 13 amino acids. Germline V CDR1 and CDR2: SGHAT, FQNNGV. The V end was cut by 0 bases, the J end by 8 bases, with 8 bases between. CDR3 nucleotide sequence: TGTGCCAGCAGCTTAGATAGGCCTCATGAGCAGTTCTTC. It is translated as CASSLDRPHEQFF. Looking up the rest from reference TRBV11-2 and TRBJ2-1 gives the full variable domain: EAGVAQSPRYKIIEKRQSVAFWCNPISGHATLYWYQQILGQGPKLLIQFQNNGVVDDSQLPKDRFSAERLKGVDSTLKIQPAKLEDSAVYLCASSLDRPHEQFFGPGTRLTVL.

This clonotype was observed a few times. V is TRBV3-1 and J is TRBJ1-5, with 8 bases matching TRBD1. V shed 3 bases and J 7 bases; nucleotides not matched to a gene: 2. The CDR3 has 13 residues. CDR1 LGHDT and CDR2 YNNKEL come from the germline V gene (reference sequence). CDR3 nucleotides: TGTGCCAGCAGCCACGCAGGGGGCCAGCCCCAGCATTTT. Its protein is CASSHAGGQPQHF. Variable domain in full (rest from reference TRBV3-1 and TRBJ1-5): DTAVSQTPKYLVTQMGNDKSIKCEQNLGHDTMYWYKQDSKKFLKIMFSYNNKELIINETVPNRFSPKSPDKAHLNLHINSLELGDSAVYFCASSHAGGQPQHFGDGTRLSIL.

This clonotype was detected ten times or more. V is TRBV7-9 and J is TRBJ1-5; maybe TRBD1 (6 bases). The V end was cut by 1 base, the J end by 2 bases, with 15 bases between. The V gene's germline CDR1 is SEHNR and CDR2 FQNEAQ (reference sequence). The CDR3 consists of 17 residues. DNA for the CDR3: TGTGCCAGCAGCTTAGGGGGGGCAGGGTTGGGCAATCAGCCCCAGCATTTT. As protein: CASSLGGAGLGNQPQHF.

This clonotype came up a few times. The V gene is TRBV7-2, the J gene TRBJ2-3; 11 bases map to TRBD1. The CDR3 covers 15 residues. V dropped 0 bases and J dropped 5; count of bases not matched to a gene: 1. Germline assignment: CDR1 SGHTA and CDR2 FQGNSA. The CDR3 spells CASSLAGTGGDTQYF. For the CDR3, the DNA is TGTGCCAGCAGCTTAGCCGGGACAGGGGGAGATACGCAGTATTTT.

This clonotype was found a few times. This sequence joins TRBV7-2 and TRBJ1-6; TRBD1 is a possible D gene (6 bases). CDR3 length equals 16 residues. V was shortened by 5 bases and J by 7 bases, with 18 bases between the two germline ends. Germline V gene data show CDR1 as SGHTA and CDR2 as FQGNSA. CDR3 region: CASSRGGRVGNSPLHF. The CDR3 nucleotides are TGTGCCAGCAGCCGAGGGGGGCGGGTCGGGAATTCACCCCTCCACTTT.

This sequence joins TRBV5-4 and TRBJ1-2; D perhaps matches TRBD1 (5 bases). Trimming removed 0 bases from V and 8 bases from J, with 11 bases in between. The V gene's germline CDR1 is SGHNT and CDR2 YYREEE (reference sequence). There are 13 residues in the CDR3. The CDR3: CASSLGSGEGYTF. In nucleotides, the CDR3 is TGTGCCAGCAGCTTGGGATCGGGGGAAGGCTACACCTTC.

The CDR3 is CASSVVQGTQETQYF. The CDR3 DNA reads TGTGCCAGCAGCGTAGTCCAGGGGACCCAAGAGACCCAGTACTTC. The chain recombines TRBV9 with TRBJ2-5, with a possible D match to TRBD1 (6 bases). V shed 0 bases and J shed 1 base, with 10 bases lying between them. This CDR3 spans 15 amino acids. Per the germline V gene, CDR1 is SGDLS and CDR2 is YYNGEE.

This clonotype was seen more than once but under ten times. The rearrangement links TRBV18 to TRBJ2-5; tentative D call: TRBD2 (6 bases). CDR1 and CDR2 (germline): KGHSH, LQKENI. This CDR3 spans 14 amino acids. V was clipped by 3 bases and J by 2 bases, with 10 bases between them. The CDR3 is CASSPGGGQETQYF. The CDR3 nucleotides read TGTGCCAGCTCACCTGGGGGAGGACAAGAGACCCAGTACTTC.

This chain connects TRBV10-3 to TRBJ2-1; tentatively, D is TRBD1 (6 bases). The V gene lost 7 bases and the J gene lost 8 bases, with 15 bases spanning the gap. The V gene's germline CDR1 is ENHRY and CDR2 SYGVKD. The CDR3 sequence is 13 residues long. In DNA, the CDR3 is TGTGCCATCACAGGGCAGGGGAACCATGAGCAGTTCTTC. It translates to CAITGQGNHEQFF.

This chain links TRBV5-1 with TRBJ2-7; TRBD2 matches 11 bases. CDR1 and CDR2 from the germline V gene are SGHRS and YFSETQ. Losses at the gene ends were 3 bases for V and 5 bases for J; bases not matched to a gene: 10. CDR3 length: 16 amino acids. The CDR3 DNA reads as TGCGCCAGCAGCTCAAACCCTAGCGGGAGGACCCACGAGCAGTACTTC. Amino acid sequence: CASSSNPSGRTHEQYF.

The chain combines TRBV6-5 with TRBJ2-7, with D possibly being TRBD2 (6 bases). The CDR3 extends over 15 amino acids. Looked up from germline, CDR1 is MNHEY and CDR2 is SVGAGI. Trimming left V 5 bases short and J 0 bases short, with 14 bases between. The CDR3 reads CASSRGTLSSYEQYV. DNA for the CDR3: TGTGCCAGCAGTCGAGGGACTTTAAGCTCCTACGAGCAGTACGTC.

The chain couples TRBV6-2 or TRBV6-3 to TRBJ2-2; 7 bases are shared with TRBD2. CDR3 length: 14 residues. Trimming cost V 7 bases and J 4 bases; bases outside gene matches: 6. Germline V lookup: CDR1 MNHEY, CDR2 SVGEGT. DNA for the CDR3: TGTGCCAGCAATCCGGGACTATCCACCGGGGAGCTGTTTTTT. This sequence encodes CASNPGLSTGELFF.

This clonotype showed up many times. J is TRBJ2-7 and V is TRBV6-2 or TRBV6-3, with D perhaps matching TRBD2 (5 bases). Germline V gene sequence: CDR1 MNHEY, CDR2 SVGEGT. V was cut by 2 bases and J by 0 bases, with 11 bases left in between. This CDR3 region has 15 residues. The CDR3, as DNA: TGTGCCAGCAGTTACGAAACTAGGAGCTCCTACGAGCAGTACGTC. It encodes CASSYETRSSYEQYV.

In this sample, this clonotype turned up once. The chain combines TRBV13 with TRBJ2-7; D ambiguous. Looked up from germline, CDR1 is PRHDT and CDR2 is FYEKMQ (reference sequence). V was pared by 0 bases and J by 4 bases, with 10 bases between. This CDR3 spans 14 amino acids. The CDR3 sequence: CASSLGLGGYEQYV. As DNA, the CDR3 is TGTGCCAGCAGCTTAGGCCTGGGTGGATACGAGCAGTACGTC.

In its sample, this clonotype was seen many times. The chain is built from TRBV12-3 or TRBV12-4 and TRBJ1-4, with TRBD1 matching over 8 bases. V lost 4 bases and J lost 3; bases outside the gene matches: 7. The length of the CDR3 is 16 residues. The CDR3 region has the DNA TGTGCCAGCAGTTGGGGGGCAGGGGGCTCTAATGAAAAACTGTTTTTT. This codes for CASSWGAGGSNEKLFF.

Ten or more counts support this clonotype. The rearrangement links TRBV4-2 to TRBJ2-7, with 10 bases aligning to TRBD1. The length of the CDR3 is 14 residues. The V gene's germline CDR1 is LGHNA and CDR2 YNFKEQ. The V segment lost 4 bases and the J segment 6 bases; nucleotides outside the gene matches: 6. The CDR3 sequence: CASSPPDRGSEQYF. CDR3 in DNA: TGTGCCAGCAGCCCTCCGGACAGGGGGAGCGAGCAGTACTTC.

In its sample, this clonotype was seen a few times. The chain combines TRBV6-5 with TRBJ1-5, with no clear D. This CDR3 spans 10 amino acids. The germline CDR1 and CDR2 sequences are MNHEY and SVGAGI. Trimming removed 8 bases at V and 7 bases at J, with 6 bases between. The chain's CDR3 is CASWPQPQHF. In DNA, the CDR3 is TGTGCCAGCTGGCCACAGCCCCAGCATTTT.

Points on this clonotype: The junction and the germline gene differ at one end; a read error may be behind it. V is TRBV5-6 and J is TRBJ2-3; D is unclear. Germline V gene lookup returns CDR1 SGHDT and CDR2 YYEEEE. The CDR3 loop spans 9 amino acids. In DNA form, the CDR3 reads TGTGCCAGCAGCTTGCTAGAAAGTTTT. It codes for CASSLLESF. Filled out from reference TRBV5-6 and TRBJ2-3, the complete variable domain reads DAGVTQSPTHLIKTRGQQVTLRCSPKSGHDTVSWYQQALGQGPQFIFQYYEEEERQRGNFPDRFSGHQFPNYSSELNVNALLLGDSALYLCASSLLESFGPGTRLTVL.